Below, 26 T cell receptor beta chains from the same sample are listed, as sequenced in a study of T cells in Graves' hyperthyroidism and ophthalmopathy. Authors of the study amplified TCR beta CDR3 regions from RNA transcripts. First-round RT-PCR targeting the TCR CDR3 was performed with the HTBI primer set. TCRdb re-called the multiplex PCR reads with MiXCR, one entry per CDR3 protein. The sample shows 620,000 or so distinct CDR3 sequences, roughly 15% of them seen only once. Sequenced: blood. These receptors came from a woman aged 50 to 65 with Graves' ophthalmopathy.

The V and J genes are TRBV20-1 and TRBJ2-7; TRBD1 might be the D (6 bases). Trimming stripped 3 bases from V and 7 bases from J, with 16 bases between. The CDR3 sequence is 13 residues long. Germline V gene lookup returns CDR1 DFQATT and CDR2 SNEGSKA (reference sequence). The CDR3 DNA is TGCAGTGCTAGGGAATCCAGGGGTGGTGAGCAGTACTTC. Translation: CSARESRGGEQYF.

This clonotype was picked up many times. The chain joins TRBV20-1 to TRBJ2-5; 7 nucleotides align to TRBD2. The junction had 5 bases not matched to a gene; V was cut back by 0 bases and J by 4 bases. The CDR3 has 14 residues. Germline V gene lookup returns CDR1 DFQATT and CDR2 SNEGSKA (reference sequence). This CDR3 reads CSARDPSGGETQYF. The CDR3 DNA reads as TGCAGTGCTAGAGATCCATCGGGAGGAGAGACCCAGTACTTC.

There are many counts of this clonotype. The V and J genes are TRBV7-2 and TRBJ2-5, with TRBD1 matching 8 bases. Germline loops: CDR1 SGHTA, CDR2 FQGNSA. The CDR3 extends over 14 amino acids. J gave up 5 bases and V 3 bases, and 5 bases lay outside the gene matches. The CDR3, as DNA: TGTGCCAGCAGCTTGGACAGGGATTGGGAGACCCAGTACTTC. This codes for CASSLDRDWETQYF.

This chain joins TRBV12-3 or TRBV12-4 and TRBJ2-2, with 7 bases fitting TRBD1. The junction had 10 bases not matched to a gene; V was cut back by 7 bases and J by 2 bases. The CDR3 consists of 16 residues. DNA for the CDR3: TGTGCCAGCAAGACCCCCAGGGGGATCAACACCGGGGAGCTGTTTTTT. Its protein product is CASKTPRGINTGELFF.

This clonotype was counted many times. The V gene is TRBV6-1, the J gene TRBJ2-7; D is ambiguous. Deletions cut 4 bases from V and 2 bases from J, with 9 bases between. The germline V gene has CDR1 MNHNS and CDR2 SASEGT. This CDR3 region has 13 residues. The CDR3 here is CASSASHPYEQYF. For the CDR3, the DNA is TGTGCCAGCAGTGCAAGCCATCCCTACGAGCAGTACTTC.

This chain links TRBV6-1 with TRBJ1-5, with D possibly being TRBD1 (5 bases). This CDR3 is 17 amino acids long. V was cut by 7 bases and J by 4 bases, with 23 bases left in between. The germline V gene has CDR1 MNHNS and CDR2 SASEGT. The CDR3 nucleotides read TGTGCCAGCAAGCGACCCACCTGGGACGAGCCAAATCAGCCCCAGCATTTT. As protein: CASKRPTWDEPNQPQHF.

The chain employs TRBV7-9 and TRBJ2-4; no clear D gene. CDR1 is SEHNR and CDR2 is FQNEAQ in the germline V gene (reference sequence). Trimming left V 3 bases short and J 6 bases short, with 15 bases between. The CDR3 has 15 residues. CDR3 loop: CASSLAVSNLNIQYF. The CDR3 nucleotides are TGTGCCAGCAGCTTGGCCGTCTCTAACCTAAACATTCAGTACTTC. Drawing the rest from reference TRBV7-9 and TRBJ2-4, the complete variable domain is DTGVSQNPRHKITKRGQNVTFRCDPISEHNRLYWYRQTLGQGPEFLTYFQNEAQLEKSRLLSDRFSAERPKGSFSTLEIQRTEQGDSAMYLCASSLAVSNLNIQYFGAGTRLSVL.

This clonotype was seen repeatedly, ten times or more. This chain connects TRBV28 to TRBJ2-2; 9 positions match TRBD2. The V gene's germline CDR1 is MDHEN and CDR2 SYDVKM. The CDR3 sequence is 19 residues long. Trimming cost V 0 bases and J 3 bases; bases outside gene matches: 11. In DNA, the CDR3 is TGTGCCAGCAGTTTATGGGGTAGCGGGAGAGACCCCGACACCGGGGAGCTGTTTTTT. Protein sequence: CASSLWGSGRDPDTGELFF.

This clonotype was detected ten times or more. This chain uses TRBV6-2 or TRBV6-3 with TRBJ2-5; 9 bases line up with TRBD2. Trimming at V came to 5 bases and at J to 5 bases, leaving 9 bases not matched to a gene. Germline V gene data show CDR1 as MNHEY and CDR2 as SVGEGT. The CDR3 sequence is 15 residues long. The CDR3 sequence: CASSTQREEMETQYF. CDR3 DNA sequence: TGTGCCAGCAGTACTCAGCGGGAGGAGATGGAGACCCAGTACTTC.

Ten or more counts support this clonotype. As DNA, the CDR3 is TGTGCCAGCAGCCCAAAACAACTACTTTACAATGAGCAGTTCTTC. This gives the protein CASSPKQLLYNEQFF. J is TRBJ2-1 and V is TRBV11-3; D is ambiguous. The CDR3 loop spans 15 amino acids. The V gene lost 5 bases and the J gene lost 4 bases, with 15 bases spanning the gap. Germline CDR1 SGHNT, CDR2 YENEEA.

This clonotype appeared a few times. This sequence joins TRBV6-2 or TRBV6-3 and TRBJ1-5; D not certain. This CDR3 has 16 residues. Germline V gives CDR1 MNHEY, CDR2 SVGEGT. With 7 bases removed from V and 0 bases from J, the gap between germline ends came to 16 bases. The CDR3 bases are TGTGCCAGCAATCCTTCCCGGCAACCTAGCAATCAGCCCCAGCATTTT. It yields the protein CASNPSRQPSNQPQHF.

This clonotype was seen at least ten times. The chain combines TRBV7-2 with TRBJ2-1; the D gene is possibly TRBD2 (6 bases). Trimming pared 0 bases from V and 4 bases from J, leaving 10 bases between. The CDR3 loop spans 15 amino acids. CDR1 is SGHTA, CDR2 FQGNSA, per germline. The CDR3 DNA follows: TGTGCCAGCAGCTTAGCAGCGGGTAGATACAATGAGCAGTTCTTC. Protein product: CASSLAAGRYNEQFF.

This clonotype appeared many times. The chain couples TRBV7-9 to TRBJ2-5, with D possibly matching TRBD1 (5 bases). Germline loops: CDR1 SEHNR, CDR2 FQNEAQ (reference sequence). The CDR3 consists of 16 residues. Trimming took off 2 bases at V and 2 bases at J, with 15 bases between the two ends. CDR3: CASSLYRTTPQETQYF. In nucleotides, the CDR3 is TGTGCCAGCAGCTTATATAGGACAACCCCACAAGAGACCCAGTACTTC.

This clonotype was recorded at least ten times. The junction shows a germline mismatch at one end, possibly a read error. This chain connects TRBV11-2 to TRBJ1-1; D gene ambiguous. The CDR3 covers 15 residues. Germline assignment: CDR1 SGHAT and CDR2 FQNNGV. In DNA form, the CDR3 reads TGTGCCAGCAGCTTAGATTGGGCAGCGAACACTGAAGTTTTCTTT. Its protein product is CASSLDWAANTEVFF. Filled out from reference TRBV11-2 and TRBJ1-1, the complete variable domain reads EAGVAQSPRYKIIEKRQSVAFWCNPISGHATLYWYQQILGQGPKLLIQFQNNGVVDDSQLPKDRFSAERLKGVDSTLKIQPAKLEDSAVYLCASSLDWAANTEVFFGQGTRLTVV.

In its sample, this clonotype was seen many times. The chain uses TRBV7-8 and TRBJ2-3; the D gene is possibly TRBD1 (6 bases). Germline lookup yields CDR1 SGHVS and CDR2 FQNEAQ. V was pared by 2 bases and J by 1 base, with 13 bases between. CDR3 length: 16 amino acids. The DNA of the CDR3 is TGTGCCAGCAGCTTACTCAGGGGCGACGGCACAGATACGCAGTATTTT. Translating gives CASSLLRGDGTDTQYF.

With regard to this clonotype: The junction differs from germline at one of its ends, possibly a read error. The rearrangement uses TRBV10-3 and TRBJ2-1; 8 bases fit TRBD1. CDR1 and CDR2 from the germline V gene are ENHRY and SYGVKD. There are 16 residues in the CDR3. This CDR3 reads CAISVKDRDIAYEKFF. CDR3 coding DNA: TGTGCCATCAGTGTGAAGGACAGGGATATAGCTTATGAGAAGTTCTTC.

The chain joins TRBV20-1 to TRBJ2-7; D is perhaps TRBD2 (5 bases). The CDR3 extends over 13 amino acids. The germline V gene has CDR1 DFQATT and CDR2 SNEGSKA (reference sequence). Between the trimmed V and J ends, which lost 2 bases and 3 bases, there was a span of 11 bases. In nucleotides, the CDR3 is TGCAGTGCTAGAAAGACTATAAACTACGAGCAGTACTTC. This codes for CSARKTINYEQYF.

The rearrangement links TRBV19 to TRBJ1-3; D gene uncertain. The V gene's germline CDR1 is LNHDA and CDR2 SQIVND (reference sequence). Between the trimmed V and J ends, which lost 3 bases and 0 bases, there was a span of 9 bases. This CDR3 has 15 residues. The CDR3, as DNA: TGTGCCAGTAGTATGGATTTTGACTCTGGAAACACCATATATTTT. Translation gives CASSMDFDSGNTIYF. The full variable domain, rest sourced from reference TRBV19 and TRBJ1-3, is DGGITQSPKYLFRKEGQNVTLSCEQNLNHDAMYWYRQDPGQGLRLIYYSQIVNDFQKGDIAEGYSVSREKKESFPLTVTSAQKNPTAFYLCASSMDFDSGNTIYFGEGSWLTVV.

This clonotype was recorded at least ten times. The J gene is TRBJ2-1, the V gene TRBV27; 10 nucleotides align to TRBD2. In germline, CDR1 is MNHEY, CDR2 SMNVEV (reference sequence). The CDR3 runs 14 residues. The ends lost 10 bases at V and 5 bases at J; junction bases unmatched: 8. CDR3 sequence (DNA): TGTGCCACCCCCGGGACTAGCGTTGACAATGAGCAGTTCTTC. This gives the protein CATPGTSVDNEQFF.

On this clonotype: The germline gene is not matched at one end of the junction; a read error may be the cause. In DNA, the CDR3 is TGTGCCAGCAGCTCATTACAAGAGACCCAGTCCTTC. It yields the protein CASSSLQETQSF. The J gene is TRBJ2-5, the V gene TRBV7-9; the D is unclear. Germline CDR1 is SEHNR and CDR2 is FQNEAQ (reference sequence). The CDR3 runs to 12 residues.

In this sample, this clonotype turned up many times. The chain links TRBV27 to TRBJ1-5; 7 nucleotides line up with TRBD1. In germline, CDR1 is MNHEY, CDR2 SMNVEV (reference sequence). The CDR3 consists of 15 residues. J lost 5 bases, V lost 5 bases, and 9 bases had no gene match. This chain's CDR3 is CASSPGDRVDQPQHF. The DNA for the CDR3 is TGTGCCAGCAGTCCGGGAGACAGGGTGGATCAGCCCCAGCATTTT.

J is TRBJ1-1 and V is TRBV20-1; TRBD1 aligns across 7 bases. V lost 8 bases to trimming and J lost 5 bases; unmatched junction nucleotides: 8. Germline V gives CDR1 DFQATT, CDR2 SNEGSKA (reference sequence). There are 12 residues in the CDR3. CDR3 loop: CSQTGLGTEAFF. Here the CDR3 DNA reads TGCAGTCAGACAGGGTTAGGGACTGAAGCTTTCTTT.

This chain uses TRBV9 with TRBJ2-5; 11 bases are shared with TRBD2. With V trimmed by 0 bases and J by 5 bases, 6 bases remained unmatched. CDR1 and CDR2 from the germline V gene are SGDLS and YYNGEE. The CDR3 spans 16 residues. The DNA of the CDR3 is TGTGCCAGCAGCGTAGATCTAGCGGGAGGTCTTGAGACCCAGTACTTC. Its translation is CASSVDLAGGLETQYF.

In this sample, this clonotype turned up many times. This chain connects TRBV11-2 to TRBJ1-6; D unclear. CDR3 length: 15 amino acids. The V gene's germline CDR1 is SGHAT and CDR2 FQNNGV. V lost 5 bases to trimming and J lost 4 bases, with 12 bases between them. This CDR3 reads CASSPQFGYNSPLHF. The DNA for the CDR3 is TGTGCCAGCAGCCCACAGTTCGGGTATAATTCACCCCTCCACTTT. Looking up the rest from reference TRBV11-2 and TRBJ1-6 gives the full variable domain: EAGVAQSPRYKIIEKRQSVAFWCNPISGHATLYWYQQILGQGPKLLIQFQNNGVVDDSQLPKDRFSAERLKGVDSTLKIQPAKLEDSAVYLCASSPQFGYNSPLHFGNGTRLTVT.

This clonotype has a count of ten or more. The chain couples TRBV27 to TRBJ1-2, with D unclear. CDR3 length equals 14 residues. Trimming removed 6 bases from V and 8 bases from J, with 19 bases in between. Germline V gives CDR1 MNHEY, CDR2 SMNVEV (reference sequence). CDR3 coding DNA: TGTGCCAGCAGCCCAACTTCTATCAGAGAGGGCTACACCTTC. This translates into CASSPTSIREGYTF.

This clonotype occurred a few times. V is TRBV14 and J is TRBJ1-3; D not certain. V was trimmed by 1 base and J by 4 bases, leaving 17 bases between them. The CDR3 is 17 residues long. Germline V gives CDR1 SGHDN, CDR2 FVKESK. The CDR3 protein is CASSQGPFQREGNTIYF. CDR3 sequence (DNA): TGTGCCAGCAGCCAAGGGCCCTTCCAGAGAGAAGGAAACACCATATATTTT.